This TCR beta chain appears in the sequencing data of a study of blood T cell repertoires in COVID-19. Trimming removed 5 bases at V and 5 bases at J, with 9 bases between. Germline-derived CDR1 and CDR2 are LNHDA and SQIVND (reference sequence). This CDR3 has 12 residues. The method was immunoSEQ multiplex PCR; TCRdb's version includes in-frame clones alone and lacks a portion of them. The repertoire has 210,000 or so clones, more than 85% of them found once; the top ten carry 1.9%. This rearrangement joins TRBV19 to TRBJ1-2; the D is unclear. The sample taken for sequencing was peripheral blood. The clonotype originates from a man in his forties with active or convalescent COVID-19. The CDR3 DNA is TGTGCCAGTAGTCCGTCGTATTATGGCTACACCTTC. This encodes CASSPSYYGYTF.